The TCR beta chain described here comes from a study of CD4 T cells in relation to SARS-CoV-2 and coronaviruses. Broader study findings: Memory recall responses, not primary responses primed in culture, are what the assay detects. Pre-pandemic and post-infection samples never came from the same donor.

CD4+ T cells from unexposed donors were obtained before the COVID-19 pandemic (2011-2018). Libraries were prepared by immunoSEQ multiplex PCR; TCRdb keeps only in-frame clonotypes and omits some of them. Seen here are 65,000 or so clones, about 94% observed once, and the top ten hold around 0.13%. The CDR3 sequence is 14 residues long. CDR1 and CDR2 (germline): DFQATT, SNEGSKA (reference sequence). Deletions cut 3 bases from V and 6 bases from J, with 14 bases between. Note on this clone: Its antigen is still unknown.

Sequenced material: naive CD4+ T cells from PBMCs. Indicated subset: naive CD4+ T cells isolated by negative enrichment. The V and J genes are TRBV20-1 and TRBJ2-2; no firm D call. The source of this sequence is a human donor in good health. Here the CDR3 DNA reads TGCAGTGCTAGTCGGCAGGTCGGTTCCGGGGAGCTGTTTTTT. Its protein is CSASRQVGSGELFF.